Below are 18 T cell receptor beta chains sequenced from a single sample in a study of blood T cell repertoires in COVID-19. TCRdb's copy holds only in-frame clones and misses some; the assay was immunoSEQ multiplex PCR. Here the sample spans 200,000 or so clones, 90% being singletons. The sample consisted of peripheral blood. The origin of the receptors is a man aged 30 to 39 with COVID-19, enrolled during active disease.

The genes are TRBV24-1 and TRBJ2-3; D might be TRBD1 (6 bases). The germline gives CDR1 KGHDR, CDR2 SFDVKD. The CDR3 extends over 14 amino acids. Trimming shortened V by 2 bases and J by 1 base, and 6 bases separated the two germline ends. The CDR3 region has the DNA TGTGCCACCAGTGATTCAGGGGGCACAGATACGCAGTATTTT. This sequence encodes CATSDSGGTDTQYF.

V usage is TRBV9 and J usage is TRBJ1-1, with D perhaps TRBD1 (5 bases). V was clipped by 0 bases and J by 0 bases, with 9 bases between them. The CDR3 is made up of 15 amino acids. The germline CDR1 and CDR2 sequences are SGDLS and YYNGEE. This chain's CDR3 is CASSVAMGLNTEAFF. CDR3 nucleotides: TGTGCCAGCAGCGTAGCTATGGGGCTGAACACTGAAGCTTTCTTT.

The chain couples TRBV4-2 to TRBJ1-5; 8 bases line up with TRBD1. Germline CDR1 LGHNA, CDR2 YNFKEQ. CDR3 length equals 16 residues. With 0 bases clipped from V and 7 bases from J, the junction kept 8 bases outside the gene matches. CDR3 DNA sequence: TGTGCCAGCAGCCAAGATGTCGGACAGGGTTACCAGCCCCAGCATTTT. Encoded protein: CASSQDVGQGYQPQHF.

The chain links TRBV19 to TRBJ1-2; 7 bases align to TRBD1. V lost 3 bases to trimming and J lost 0 bases; unmatched junction nucleotides: 4. The germline gives CDR1 LNHDA, CDR2 SQIVND (reference sequence). CDR3 size: 15 residues. The CDR3: CASSITGVTNYGYTF. The CDR3 DNA reads as TGTGCCAGTAGTATTACAGGGGTAACTAACTATGGCTACACCTTC.

The chain is built from TRBV11-2 and TRBJ1-6; 8 bases are shared with TRBD1. Germline CDR1 reads SGHAT; CDR2 reads FQNNGV. V trimming: 4 bases; J trimming: 10 bases; junction bases outside the gene matches: 6. This CDR3 has 14 amino acids. The CDR3 coding sequence is TGTGCCAGCAGCTACGACAGGGGCGGCTCACCCCTCCACTTT. Protein product: CASSYDRGGSPLHF.

J is TRBJ1-5 and V is TRBV5-8; TRBD1 agrees at 9 bases. This CDR3 is 15 amino acids long. V shed 5 bases and J 7 bases; nucleotides not matched to a gene: 10. Germline-derived CDR1 and CDR2 are SGHTS and YDEGEE. The CDR3 region is CASSATGGAGQPQHF. In nucleotides, the CDR3 is TGTGCCAGCAGTGCAACAGGGGGCGCGGGGCAGCCCCAGCATTTT.

This chain's CDR3 is CAWRRTGGLSGANVLTF. DNA of the CDR3: TGTGCCTGGAGAAGGACAGGGGGTTTGTCTGGGGCCAACGTCCTGACTTTC. V gene TRBV30 combines with J gene TRBJ2-6; TRBD1 matches 10 bases. The CDR3 runs 17 residues. V dropped 3 bases and J dropped 1; count of bases not matched to a gene: 6. Germline CDR1 and CDR2: GTSNPN and SVGIG (reference sequence). Using reference TRBV30 and TRBJ2-6 for the parts outside the CDR3, the full variable domain is SQTIHQWPATLVQPVGSPLSLECTVEGTSNPNLYWYRQAAGRGLQLLFYSVGIGQISSEVPQNLSASRPQDRQFILSSKKLLLSDSGFYLCAWRRTGGLSGANVLTFGAGSRLTVL.

This chain connects TRBV19 to TRBJ1-1; 8 nucleotides line up with TRBD1. V lost 5 bases and J lost 4; bases outside the gene matches: 3. The germline V gene has CDR1 LNHDA and CDR2 SQIVND (reference sequence). The CDR3 has 13 residues. The CDR3 region is CASSGQGVTEAFF. The CDR3, as DNA: TGTGCCAGTAGTGGACAGGGAGTCACTGAAGCTTTCTTT.

The chain carries TRBV27 and TRBJ1-2; 10 nucleotides align to TRBD1. V trimming: 5 bases; J trimming: 6 bases; junction bases outside the gene matches: 6. In germline, CDR1 is MNHEY, CDR2 SMNVEV (reference sequence). This CDR3 is 14 amino acids long. The CDR3 is CASSPGQGDNGYTF. The DNA of the CDR3 is TGTGCCAGCAGTCCCGGACAGGGGGATAATGGCTACACCTTC.

The chain couples TRBV9 to TRBJ2-3; 11 positions match TRBD2. CDR3 size: 15 residues. CDR1 is SGDLS and CDR2 is YYNGEE in the germline V gene. Losses at the gene ends were 4 bases for V and 1 base for J; bases not matched to a gene: 2. CDR3 protein: CASSRGLAGTDTQYF. CDR3 bases: TGTGCCAGCAGCAGGGGACTAGCGGGCACAGATACGCAGTATTTT.

V gene TRBV7-3 combines with J gene TRBJ2-2, with D perhaps TRBD1 (6 bases). CDR1 and CDR2 (germline): SGHTA, FQGTGA. The CDR3 covers 15 residues. Trimming removed 5 bases from V and 1 base from J, with 11 bases in between. CDR3 in amino acids: CASSQQTGNTGELFF. CDR3 DNA sequence: TGTGCCAGCAGCCAGCAGACAGGGAACACCGGGGAGCTGTTTTTT.

The chain employs TRBV10-3 and TRBJ1-6; D might be TRBD1 (6 bases). V gave up 6 bases and J gave up 13 bases, with 16 bases separating them. The CDR3 has 13 amino acids. CDR1 and CDR2 from the germline V gene are ENHRY and SYGVKD. CDR3 residues: CAIRGTSTAPLHF. In DNA form, the CDR3 reads TGTGCCATCAGGGGGACATCGACGGCGCCCCTCCACTTT.

The gene calls are TRBV5-1 and TRBJ2-7; 10 positions match TRBD1. The CDR3 runs 15 residues. Per germline, CDR1 SGHRS and CDR2 YFSETQ. After removal of 3 bases from V and 5 bases from J, the junction contained 8 bases not matched to a gene. CDR3 protein: CASSSTGQGGNEQYF. CDR3 DNA: TGCGCCAGCAGCTCGACCGGACAGGGGGGCAACGAGCAGTACTTC.

J is TRBJ2-7 and V is TRBV24-1, with 9 bases lining up with TRBD1. Germline V gives CDR1 KGHDR, CDR2 SFDVKD. The CDR3 is 17 amino acids. Germline trimming cut 0 bases from V and 2 bases from J; bases unmatched to any gene: 7. Here the CDR3 DNA reads TGTGCCACCAGTGATTTGCTAAGGGACAGGGAAGCCTACGAGCAGTACTTC. Protein sequence: CATSDLLRDREAYEQYF.

The chain uses TRBV5-4 and TRBJ1-2; 9 bases are a match to TRBD1. The CDR3 consists of 13 residues. The V and J ends lost 0 bases and 7 bases, in that order; junction bases with no gene match: 1. Germline loops: CDR1 SGHNT, CDR2 YYREEE (reference sequence). In DNA, the CDR3 is TGTGCCAGCAGCTTGGAACAGGGGGCTGGCTACACCTTC. Protein: CASSLEQGAGYTF. Variable domain in full (rest from reference TRBV5-4 and TRBJ1-2): ETGVTQSPTHLIKTRGQQVTLRCSSQSGHNTVSWYQQALGQGPQFIFQYYREEENGRGNFPPRFSGLQFPNYSSELNVNALELDDSALYLCASSLEQGAGYTFGSGTRLTVV.

This clone was found a few times. The chain joins TRBV12-3 or TRBV12-4 to TRBJ1-1; the D gene is possibly TRBD1 (6 bases). V was pared by 6 bases and J by 1 base, with 9 bases between. The CDR3 consists of 13 residues. CDR3 amino acids: CASRQGWNTEAFF. In DNA, the CDR3 is TGTGCCAGCAGACAGGGTTGGAACACTGAAGCTTTCTTT.

The chain has TRBV5-6 and TRBJ1-1; perhaps TRBD1 as D (5 bases). Germline V CDR1 and CDR2: SGHDT, YYEEEE. Trimming took 0 bases from V and 3 from J, leaving 9 bases between them. The CDR3 consists of 14 residues. The CDR3 protein is CASSLAGGDTEAFF. CDR3 nucleotides: TGTGCCAGCAGCTTGGCGGGAGGGGACACTGAAGCTTTCTTT.

V is TRBV29-1 and J is TRBJ2-1; the match to TRBD2 covers 7 bases. This CDR3 has 13 residues. Losses at the gene ends were 7 bases for V and 7 bases for J; bases not matched to a gene: 10. Per the germline V gene, CDR1 is SQVTM and CDR2 is ANQGSEA. CDR3 coding DNA: TGCAGCGCTGGCGGCGGGGGAGGGAATGAGCAGTTCTTC. Amino acid sequence: CSAGGGGGNEQFF.